This T cell receptor (beta chain) was identified in a study of T cells in Graves' hyperthyroidism and ophthalmopathy. Whole-study context: It was at initial diagnosis, before any treatment, that peripheral blood was collected.

This clonotype was seen many times. Looked up from germline, CDR1 is MDHEN and CDR2 is SYDVKM. This CDR3 comprises 15 residues. V gave up 2 bases and J gave up 0 bases, with 11 bases separating them. Amplified TCR beta CDR3 regions derived from RNA transcripts. HTBI primers were the set used in a first-round RT-PCR of the TCR CDR3. TCRdb processed the multiplex PCR reads anew with MiXCR; each CDR3 protein has one entry. The data show approximately 610,000 distinct CDR3 sequences, about 15% seen once. The study based diagnoses on clinical symptoms, serum thyroxine and TRAb, thyroid ultrasound and orbital computed tomography. The PBMCs studied were ones that came from 10 ml fresh peripheral blood.

This TCR was sampled from a middle-aged woman with Graves' ophthalmopathy. The sample was blood. This chain connects TRBV28 to TRBJ2-7; no definite D call. CDR3: CASSLVIGPSYEQYF. As DNA, the CDR3 is TGTGCCAGCAGTTTAGTCATCGGGCCCTCCTACGAGCAGTACTTC.